The present TCR beta chain was sequenced within a study of Ad26.COV2.S vaccination and SARS-CoV-2 variants. Study outcomes and limitations: Spike-specific TCR breadth was greater in vaccine than placebo recipients.

Clones were sequenced by immunoSEQ multiplex PCR, and TCRdb holds only the in-frame ones, with some missing. The data show some 190,000 clones, roughly 89% seen once. On this clone: Its antigen remains unidentified.

The CDR3 sequence is 13 residues long. V lost 4 bases and J lost 2, with 9 bases in between. In germline, CDR1 is SGDLS, CDR2 YYNGEE. The receptor was isolated from a human donor who had recovered from COVID-19. The chain carries TRBV9 and TRBJ1-1; D is ambiguous. This specimen was peripheral blood, taken after recovery from COVID-19. CDR3 in DNA: TGTGCCAGCAGCACCCGATCTAACACTGAAGCTTTCTTT. This sequence encodes CASSTRSNTEAFF.